The clone carrying this T cell receptor beta chain was counted only a few times. Its antigen remains unidentified. The sample originates from a study of T cells in Graves' hyperthyroidism and ophthalmopathy. J was trimmed by 4 bases and V by 6 bases; bases with no gene match: 6. The CDR3 length is 13 residues. The germline V gene has CDR1 GTSNPN and CDR2 SVGIG (reference sequence). Amplified regions were TCR beta CDR3 sequences from RNA transcripts. Using the HTBI primer set, a first-round RT-PCR was run on the TCR CDR3. TCRdb passed the multiplex PCR reads through MiXCR, listing each CDR3 protein once. Found here are 450,000 to 600,000 distinct CDR3 sequences, 15% to 20% of them singletons; the top ten hold roughly 50%. Study-level results: The blood repertoire included most of the expanded thyroid clonotypes above 0.001.

The specimen was blood. The TCR comes from a man in his forties with Graves' ophthalmopathy. The chain couples TRBV30 to TRBJ1-3; 7 bases match TRBD1. The CDR3 loop is CACTGETGNTIYF. CDR3 nucleotide sequence: TGTGCCTGCACAGGGGAAACCGGAAACACCATATATTTT.